The 10 T cell receptor beta chains below were found in one sample sequenced in a study of cytomegalovirus exposure and HLA in healthy donors. The study ran its PCR with 60 Vbeta and 13 Jbeta primers. The data were produced by immunoSEQ multiplex PCR, yet TCRdb's version contains in-frame clones alone and is incomplete. The sample comprises fewer than 60,000 clones, approximately 82% of which are singletons, and 2.9% rests with the top ten. The material sequenced was PBMCs. The receptors come from a man in his fifties in good health and CMV-seronegative.

This clone showed up just a few times. The V and J genes are TRBV14 and TRBJ2-5; 7 nucleotides line up with TRBD1. The CDR3 has 14 amino acids. The V and J ends lost 4 bases and 2 bases, in that order; junction bases with no gene match: 4. The germline V gene has CDR1 SGHDN and CDR2 FVKESK. CDR3 in DNA: TGTGCCAGCAGCCGACTGACAGGGCAAGAGACCCAGTACTTC. This translates into CASSRLTGQETQYF.

The V gene is TRBV6-5, the J gene TRBJ1-1; D perhaps matches TRBD1 (6 bases). V was cut by 0 bases and J by 7 bases, with 12 bases left in between. CDR1 and CDR2 from the germline V gene are MNHEY and SVGAGI. The CDR3 length is 14 residues. CDR3 sequence: CASSYSPGQHEAFF. CDR3 bases: TGTGCCAGCAGTTACTCCCCGGGACAACATGAAGCTTTCTTT.

This sequence joins TRBV5-4 and TRBJ1-6; no firm D call. CDR3 length: 16 residues. From germline, CDR1 is SGHNT and CDR2 YYREEE (reference sequence). The V end was cut by 2 bases, the J end by 6 bases, with 15 bases between. CDR3 loop: CASSFFSTSFNSPLHF. The DNA for the CDR3 is TGTGCCAGCAGCTTCTTTTCTACCTCATTTAATTCACCCCTCCACTTT.

This clone was seen just once. The CDR3 here is CAWSVGSGPGNTIYF. CDR3 coding DNA: TGTGCCTGGAGTGTAGGTAGTGGGCCTGGAAACACCATATATTTT. The chain joins TRBV30 to TRBJ1-3; unclear D gene. The CDR3 totals 15 residues. Germline V gene data show CDR1 as GTSNPN and CDR2 as SVGIG (reference sequence). V dropped 0 bases and J dropped 2 bases, with 11 bases sitting between them.

The rearrangement joins TRBV27 to TRBJ2-3, with TRBD1 identical over 9 bases. Germline trimming cut 6 bases from V and 4 bases from J; bases unmatched to any gene: 11. CDR3 length equals 16 residues. Germline lookup yields CDR1 MNHEY and CDR2 SMNVEV (reference sequence). CDR3 nucleotides: TGTGCCAGCAGGGACCCTGGACAGGGGATATCAGATACGCAGTATTTT. As protein: CASRDPGQGISDTQYF.

The J gene is TRBJ2-7, the V gene TRBV4-2; TRBD1 matches at 7 bases. This CDR3 is 14 amino acids long. From germline, CDR1 is LGHNA and CDR2 YNFKEQ. V trimming: 4 bases; J trimming: 3 bases; junction bases outside the gene matches: 6. CDR3 DNA: TGTGCCAGCAGCCCCCCGGGACAGAGCTACGAGCAGTACTTC. It translates to CASSPPGQSYEQYF.

The chain combines TRBV9 with TRBJ2-2; 8 nucleotides match TRBD1. Per germline, CDR1 SGDLS and CDR2 YYNGEE. V gave up 4 bases and J gave up 5 bases; unmatched junction bases: 10. This CDR3 is built from 16 residues. CDR3: CASSPRTGLRTGELFF. Here the CDR3 DNA reads TGTGCCAGCAGCCCCAGGACAGGGTTAAGGACCGGGGAGCTGTTTTTT.

This clone was seen more than once but under ten times. The genes are TRBV4-1 and TRBJ1-5; perhaps TRBD1 as D (5 bases). The CDR3 has 16 amino acids. V lost 0 bases, J lost 1 base, and 10 bases lay in between. The germline gives CDR1 MGHRA, CDR2 YSYEKL. Here the CDR3 reads CASSQERTLSNQPQHF. The CDR3 bases are TGCGCCAGCAGCCAAGAAAGGACACTCAGCAATCAGCCCCAGCATTTT.

The chain uses TRBV28 and TRBJ1-2; the D is unclear. V lost 4 bases to trimming and J lost 2 bases, with 11 bases between them. Per germline, CDR1 MDHEN and CDR2 SYDVKM. The CDR3 length is 14 residues. DNA of the CDR3: TGTGCCAGCAGTTACGACGGAGGCAACTATGGCTACACCTTC. Protein: CASSYDGGNYGYTF.

The rearrangement links TRBV7-8 to TRBJ2-7; 11 bases align to TRBD1. There are 15 residues in the CDR3. The germline V gene encodes CDR1 SGHVS and CDR2 FQNEAQ. Trimming removed 3 bases from V and 6 bases from J; junction bases left unmatched: 7. CDR3 nucleotide sequence: TGTGCCAGCAGCTTCAACCGGGACAGGGGGAGCGAGCAGTACTTC. As protein: CASSFNRDRGSEQYF.